The clone carrying this TCR beta chain was picked up a small number of times. What it binds is not known. This sample stems from a study of T-cell reconstitution after alpha-beta-depleted transplantation in children. Notes on the study in general: One year post-transplant, T-cell counts and diversity were largely derived from T cells produced anew.

Germline loops: CDR1 SQVTM, CDR2 ANQGSEA. V shed 6 bases and J 2 bases; nucleotides not matched to a gene: 15. This CDR3 comprises 18 residues. A TCRbeta library incorporating unique molecular identifiers was prepared. One entry per CDR3 protein, called by TCRdb with MiXCR from the PCR reads. The data contain roughly 310,000 distinct CDR3 sequences, around 20% of them singletons. The receptor was isolated from a male patient under 18 who had a stem cell transplant for acute lymphoblastic leukemia, so the T cells may come from the graft donor. The sequencing here drew on PBMCs, mostly from graft donor cells, taken 180 days after TCRalphabeta/CD19-depleted stem cell transplant. The chain carries TRBV29-1 and TRBJ2-3, with 12 bases matching TRBD2. The CDR3 DNA is TGCAGCGTCCATCGGCTAGCGGGAGGGGGGGGACACACAGATACGCAGTATTTT. Translation: CSVHRLAGGGGHTDTQYF.